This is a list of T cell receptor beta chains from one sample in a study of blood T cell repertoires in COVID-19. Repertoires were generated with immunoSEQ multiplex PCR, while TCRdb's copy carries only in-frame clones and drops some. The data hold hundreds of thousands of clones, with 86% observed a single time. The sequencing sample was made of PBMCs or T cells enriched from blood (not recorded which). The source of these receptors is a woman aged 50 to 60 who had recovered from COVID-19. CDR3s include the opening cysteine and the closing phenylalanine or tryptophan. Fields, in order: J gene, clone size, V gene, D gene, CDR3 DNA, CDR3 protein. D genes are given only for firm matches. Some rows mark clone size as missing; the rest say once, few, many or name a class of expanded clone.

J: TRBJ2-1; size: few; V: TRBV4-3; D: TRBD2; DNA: TGCGCCAGCAGTTGGACTAGCGGGTACAATGAGCAGTTCTTC; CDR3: CASSWTSGYNEQFF
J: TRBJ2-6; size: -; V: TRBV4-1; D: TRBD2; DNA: TGCGCCAGCAGCCAAGATACTAGCGGGTGGGGGGCCAACGTCCTGACTTTC; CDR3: CASSQDTSGWGANVLTF
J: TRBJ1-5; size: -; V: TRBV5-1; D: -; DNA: TGCGCCAGCAGCTTTCAGGGGAGTCAGCCCCAGCATTTT; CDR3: CASSFQGSQPQHF
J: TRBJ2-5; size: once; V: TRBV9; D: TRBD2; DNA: TGTGCCAGCAGCGTAGACCCTAGCGGGAGCGAGACCCAGTACTTC; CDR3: CASSVDPSGSETQYF
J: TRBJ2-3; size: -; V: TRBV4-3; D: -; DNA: TGCGCCAGCCGGCAGCGGAGCACAGATACGCAGTATTTT; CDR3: CASRQRSTDTQYF
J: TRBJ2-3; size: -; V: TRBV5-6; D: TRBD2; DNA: TGTGCCAGCAGCCTTAAAGCGGGAGTCCTCACAGATACGCAGTATTTT; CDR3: CASSLKAGVLTDTQYF
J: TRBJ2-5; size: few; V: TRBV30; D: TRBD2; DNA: TGTGCCTGGAGTGAGGGACTAGCGGGGGAAGAGACCCAGTACTTC; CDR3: CAWSEGLAGEETQYF
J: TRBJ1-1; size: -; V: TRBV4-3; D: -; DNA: TGCGCCAGCAGCCAAGGTAGGGGGGGCCGAATGAACACTGAAGCTTTCTTT; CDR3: CASSQGRGGRMNTEAFF
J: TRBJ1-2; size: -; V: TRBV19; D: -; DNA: TGTGCCAGTAGTAAACGGACAGCCACCAACTATGGCTACACCTTC; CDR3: CASSKRTATNYGYTF
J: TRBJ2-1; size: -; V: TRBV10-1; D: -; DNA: TGCGCCAAATTAGCGGAGATTAGCTCCTACAATGAGCAGTTCTTC; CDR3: CAKLAEISSYNEQFF
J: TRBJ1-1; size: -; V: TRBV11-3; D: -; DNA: TGTGCCAGCAGCTTAGGGGCCACACGGAGGACTGAAGCTTTCTTT; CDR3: CASSLGATRRTEAFF
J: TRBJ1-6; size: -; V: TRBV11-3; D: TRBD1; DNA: TGTGCCAGCAGCACTGGACAGGGCAATTCACCCCTCCACTTT; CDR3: CASSTGQGNSPLHF
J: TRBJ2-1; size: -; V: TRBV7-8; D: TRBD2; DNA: TGTGCCAGCAGACACATGGAGCTGGGGTATCTAGCGGGGCCGTTCTTC; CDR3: CASRHMELGYLAGPFF
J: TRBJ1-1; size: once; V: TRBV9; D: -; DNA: TGTGCCAGCAGTCACTCGCTGAACACTGAAGCTTTCTTT; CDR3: CASSHSLNTEAFF
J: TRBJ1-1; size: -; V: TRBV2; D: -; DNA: TGTGCCAGCAGCGTCCGAACAGTGAACACTGAAGCTTTCTTT; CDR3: CASSVRTVNTEAFF
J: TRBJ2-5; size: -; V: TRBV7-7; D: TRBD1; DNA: TGTGCTAGCACCACAGCGGACAGGGGAGAGACCCAGTACTTC; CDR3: CASTTADRGETQYF
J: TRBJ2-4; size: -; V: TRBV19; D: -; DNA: TGTGCCAGTAGGTTTGGGAGAATTCAGTACTTC; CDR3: CASRFGRIQYF
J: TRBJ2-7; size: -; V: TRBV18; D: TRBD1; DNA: TGTGCCAGCTCACCACCGTCCAGGGGGTCGTACGAGCAGTACTTC; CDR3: CASSPPSRGSYEQYF
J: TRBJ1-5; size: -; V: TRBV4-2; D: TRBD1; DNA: TGTGCCAGCAGCTTTGGAATATTGGGACAGGGGCTTCAGCCCCAGCATTTT; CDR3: CASSFGILGQGLQPQHF
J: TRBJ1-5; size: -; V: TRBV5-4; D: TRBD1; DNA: TGTGCCACCTCGACAGGGTATAGCAATCAGCCCCAGCATTTT; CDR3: CATSTGYSNQPQHF
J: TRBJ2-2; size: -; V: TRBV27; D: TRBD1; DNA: TGTGCCAGCCTAAGGACAGGGGGGACCGGGGAGCTGTTTTTT; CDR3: CASLRTGGTGELFF
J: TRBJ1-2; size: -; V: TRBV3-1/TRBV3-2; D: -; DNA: TGTGCCAGCAGCCAAGATCCAGGGACTATTCGCTACACCTTC; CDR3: CASSQDPGTIRYTF
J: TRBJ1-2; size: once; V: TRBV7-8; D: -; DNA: TGTGCCAGCAGTGGATCTAGGGGCCACTATGGCTACACCTTC; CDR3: CASSGSRGHYGYTF
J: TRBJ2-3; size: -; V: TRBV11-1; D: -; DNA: TGTGCCAGCAGCTTACGGGACTCTACACTAGATACGCAGTATTTT; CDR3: CASSLRDSTLDTQYF
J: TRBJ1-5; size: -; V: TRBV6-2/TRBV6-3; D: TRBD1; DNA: TGTGCCAGCAGTCCCACAGGGGGCAGGCAGCCCCAGCATTTT; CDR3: CASSPTGGRQPQHF
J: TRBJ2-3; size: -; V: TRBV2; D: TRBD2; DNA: TGTGCCAGCAGTCGGGGGGTTTGGGATACGCAGTATTTT; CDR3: CASSRGVWDTQYF
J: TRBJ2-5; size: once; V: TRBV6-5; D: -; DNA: TGTGCCAGCAGTTCCGGGATCACCCCGCGAGAGACCCAGTACTTC; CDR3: CASSSGITPRETQYF
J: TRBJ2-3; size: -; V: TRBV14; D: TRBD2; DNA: TGTGCCAGCAGCCCGGGACTAGCGGGGGTCACAGATACGCAGTATTTT; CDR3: CASSPGLAGVTDTQYF
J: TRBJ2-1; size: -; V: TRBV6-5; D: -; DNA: TGTGCCAGCAGTTCCCCCAACGACGGCAGGAATGAGCAGTTCTTC; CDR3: CASSSPNDGRNEQFF
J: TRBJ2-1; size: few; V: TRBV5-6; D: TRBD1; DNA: TGTGCCAGCAGCCTGGGACAGGGGGCTACTTGGCTCAATGAGCAGTTCTTC; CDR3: CASSLGQGATWLNEQFF
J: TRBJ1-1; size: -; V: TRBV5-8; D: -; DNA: TGTGCCAGCAGCTCCCGGGGGGCTGGCACTGAAGCTTTCTTT; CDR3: CASSSRGAGTEAFF
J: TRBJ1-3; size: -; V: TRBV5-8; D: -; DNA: TGTGCCAGCAGCTTGGGCAGATTTTCTGGAAACACCATATATTTT; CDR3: CASSLGRFSGNTIYF